This T cell receptor beta chain was profiled in a study of quantifying T cell responses using KT2 cells. Study summary: RNA was reverse transcribed with TCR alpha and beta constant-region primers. The second PCR ran as a qPCR until a predetermined fluorescence threshold was reached.

The cDNA 3' end received a ligated oligonucleotide with a UMI. The first PCR ran roughly 4 cycles with an equimolar RC1.1 and RC1.2 beta primer mix. Starting with the second PCR, alpha and beta TCR chains went through separate processing. TCRdb itself ran the UMI-ligation and nested PCR reads through MiXCR, one entry per CDR3 protein. The sample records about 41,000 distinct CDR3 sequences, over 15% being singletons. Germline assignment: CDR1 MNHEY and CDR2 SVGAGI. The CDR3 is made up of 15 amino acids. Trimming took 5 bases from V and 0 from J, leaving 13 bases between them. The sample is PBMC spiked with counted cells of clone KT2. Fixed numbers of PBMC received varying amounts of KT2 cells.

The chain employs TRBV6-5 and TRBJ1-1; the D gene is possibly TRBD1 (6 bases). The specimen was PBMCs spiked with cells of the T cell clone KT2. The receptor was derived from a human donor. This chain's CDR3 is CASSAGQFLNTEAFF. The CDR3, as DNA: TGTGCCAGCAGTGCAGGACAGTTTTTGAACACTGAAGCTTTCTTT.